Following are 21 T cell receptor beta chains from one sample sequenced in a study of PD-1 blockade in mismatch repair-deficient tumors. Sequenced by immunoSEQ multiplex PCR; TCRdb stores in-frame clones only, minus some. The repertoire holds some 120,000 clones, with about 80% as singletons. The starting material was peripheral blood, obtained 60 weeks after starting pembrolizumab. All receptors come from an adult with mismatch repair-deficient cancer.

Only one count was recorded for this clone. The CDR3 DNA follows: TGTGCCAGCAGCTTACCGGACAGTGTCCAAGAGACCCAGTACTTC. Its translation is CASSLPDSVQETQYF. V gene TRBV7-9 combines with J gene TRBJ2-5; D is perhaps TRBD1 (6 bases). V lost 2 bases, J lost 1 base, and 11 bases lay in between. The CDR3 is 15 amino acids. Germline V CDR1 and CDR2: SEHNR, FQNEAQ (reference sequence).

V is TRBV6-5 and J is TRBJ1-1; D not resolved. V was pared by 4 bases and J by 6 bases, with 15 bases between. This CDR3 contains 14 residues. Per germline, CDR1 MNHEY and CDR2 SVGAGI. The CDR3 region has the DNA TGTGCCAGCAGTTCGGGGAGGTCCAACGCTGAAGCTTTCTTT. Its translation: CASSSGRSNAEAFF.

This clone occurred a few times. This chain uses TRBV19 with TRBJ2-1; 9 positions match TRBD1. The CDR3 is made up of 13 amino acids. With V trimmed by 3 bases and J by 12 bases, 6 bases remained unmatched. Germline V gene sequence: CDR1 LNHDA, CDR2 SQIVND (reference sequence). The CDR3 loop reads CASSITGGSGQFF. The CDR3 DNA reads TGTGCCAGTAGTATTACAGGGGGCTCCGGGCAGTTCTTC.

The chain has TRBV6-1 and TRBJ1-2; TRBD1 matches 7 bases. CDR3 length: 15 amino acids. Unmatched junction bases numbered 11, after V lost 6 bases and J lost 4 bases. Germline assignment: CDR1 MNHNS and CDR2 SASEGT. Here the CDR3 DNA reads TGTGCCAGCAGATCAAGACAGGGACGGGGCTATGGCTACACCTTC. Protein product: CASRSRQGRGYGYTF.

The rearrangement joins TRBV10-3 to TRBJ1-3; no clear D gene. Germline V gene data show CDR1 as ENHRY and CDR2 as SYGVKD. Trimming took off 4 bases at V and 0 bases at J, with 4 bases between the two ends. The CDR3 is 13 residues long. The CDR3 spells CAISVDSGNTIYF. The CDR3 DNA sequence: TGTGCCATCAGTGTGGACTCTGGAAACACCATATATTTT.

V is TRBV11-3 and J is TRBJ2-7, with a tentative D call TRBD2 (5 bases). This CDR3 is 16 amino acids long. Deletions cut 2 bases from V and 2 bases from J, with 16 bases between. Germline V CDR1 and CDR2: SGHNT, YENEEA. The CDR3 loop is CASSLFGGSSAYEQYF. CDR3 in DNA: TGTGCCAGCAGCTTATTCGGCGGGTCTTCAGCCTACGAGCAGTACTTC.

The chain is built from TRBV7-2 and TRBJ2-7; TRBD1 or TRBD2 may be the D gene (5 bases each). The CDR3 runs to 12 residues. Trimming shortened V by 5 bases and J by 4 bases, and 9 bases separated the two germline ends. Germline V gives CDR1 SGHTA, CDR2 FQGNSA. This CDR3 is CASSRREYEQYF. As DNA, the CDR3 is TGTGCCAGCAGCCGCAGGGAGTACGAGCAGTACTTC.

This clone was observed a few times. This chain joins TRBV7-3 and TRBJ2-7; D gene uncertain. The CDR3 is 13 residues long. Germline CDR1 and CDR2: SGHTA and FQGTGA. The V gene lost 3 bases and the J gene lost 2 bases, with 8 bases spanning the gap. Here the CDR3 reads CASSLRPTYEQYF. CDR3 bases: TGTGCCAGCAGCTTGAGGCCAACCTACGAGCAGTACTTC.

V gene TRBV6-1 combines with J gene TRBJ1-2; the D is unclear. V lost 3 bases and J 6 bases, leaving 14 bases between the germline ends. Germline CDR1 is MNHNS and CDR2 is SASEGT. The CDR3 runs to 14 residues. CDR3 residues: CASSEVASLNGYTF. The CDR3, as DNA: TGTGCCAGCAGTGAGGTGGCCAGCCTGAATGGCTACACCTTC.

The CDR3 region has the DNA TGTGCCAGCAGTTCCCGGGACACTTACGGCGAGACCCAGTACTTC. This encodes CASSSRDTYGETQYF. The gene calls are TRBV28 and TRBJ2-5; TRBD1 might be the D (6 bases). This CDR3 is 15 amino acids long. Germline CDR1 and CDR2: MDHEN and SYDVKM. With 4 bases removed from V and 5 bases from J, the gap between germline ends came to 17 bases.

This sequence joins TRBV5-1 and TRBJ1-1; TRBD1 matches 10 bases. CDR3 length: 15 amino acids. The V segment lost 2 bases and the J segment 5 bases; nucleotides outside the gene matches: 6. CDR1 and CDR2 (germline): SGHRS, YFSETQ. CDR3 protein: CASSFTGTGVTEAFF. In DNA, the CDR3 is TGCGCCAGCAGCTTTACCGGGACAGGGGTAACTGAAGCTTTCTTT.

This clone was counted a few times. The gene calls are TRBV2 and TRBJ2-7; D not certain. Germline lookup yields CDR1 SNHLY and CDR2 FYNNEI. With 8 bases removed from V and 2 bases from J, the gap between germline ends came to 7 bases. The CDR3 is 11 amino acids. CDR3 protein: CASCTAYEQYF. CDR3 DNA: TGTGCCAGCTGTACGGCCTACGAGCAGTACTTC.

The chain recombines TRBV7-2 with TRBJ2-2, with D possibly called TRBD1 or TRBD2 (5 bases each). This CDR3 region has 15 residues. In germline, CDR1 is SGHTA, CDR2 FQGNSA. V was pared by 1 base and J by 2 bases, with 8 bases between. CDR3 sequence reads: CASSLVGGNTGELFF. In DNA, the CDR3 is TGTGCCAGCAGCTTAGTTGGGGGAAACACCGGGGAGCTGTTTTTT.

The chain links TRBV7-9 to TRBJ2-5, with TRBD2 matching 8 bases. Germline values: CDR1 SEHNR, CDR2 FQNEAQ (reference sequence). This CDR3 region has 17 residues. The ends lost 5 bases at V and 5 bases at J; junction bases unmatched: 16. CDR3 DNA sequence: TGTGCCAGCAGCCAACCCCCGGGGGGGGGCAAAATGGAGACCCAGTACTTC. It yields the protein CASSQPPGGGKMETQYF.

This clone was detected only a few times. The genes are TRBV5-4 and TRBJ2-3; perhaps TRBD1 as D (6 bases). V was cut by 4 bases and J by 8 bases, with 26 bases left in between. The CDR3 covers 17 residues. Per germline, CDR1 SGHNT and CDR2 YYREEE (reference sequence). CDR3 sequence reads: CASSPPQDRGDWSTQYF. The CDR3, as DNA: TGTGCCAGCAGCCCCCCGCAGGACAGAGGTGATTGGAGTACGCAGTATTTT.

Concerning this clone: A junction boundary mismatches the germline segment, possibly from a read error. Other nucleotide sequences from this sample produce the same CDR3. The chain carries TRBV19 and TRBJ2-3; 7 bases fit TRBD2. CDR1 and CDR2 from the germline V gene are LNHDA and SQIVND (reference sequence). The CDR3 is 18 residues long. The CDR3 DNA reads as TGTGCTAGTAGTCCGATGGGGACGGCGTCAGCGGGGACAGATACGCAGTATTTT. Protein sequence: CASSPMGTASAGTDTQYF. Complete variable domain (other parts from reference TRBV19 and TRBJ2-3): DGGITQSPKYLFRKEGQNVTLSCEQNLNHDAMYWYRQDPGQGLRLIYYSQIVNDFQKGDIAEGYSVSREKKESFPLTVTSAQKNPTAFYLCASSPMGTASAGTDTQYFGPGTRLTVL.

This clone appeared once. The V gene is TRBV6-6, the J gene TRBJ2-1; D remains ambiguous. CDR3 length: 12 residues. Trimming stripped 5 bases from V and 4 bases from J, with 6 bases between. Looked up from germline, CDR1 is MNHNY and CDR2 is SVGAGI (reference sequence). CDR3 in amino acids: CASSAEYNEQFF. Written as DNA, the CDR3 is TGTGCCAGCAGTGCCGAATACAATGAGCAGTTCTTC.

The chain uses TRBV5-1 and TRBJ1-3, with TRBD1 matching over 7 bases. With V trimmed by 4 bases and J by 2 bases, 6 bases remained unmatched. This CDR3 is built from 15 residues. CDR1 and CDR2 (germline): SGHRS, YFSETQ. The CDR3 nucleotides are TGCGCCAGCAGCGTAGGAGACAGGGCTGGAAACACCATATATTTT. Protein product: CASSVGDRAGNTIYF.

The chain joins TRBV19 to TRBJ1-4; TRBD1 agrees at 8 bases. The V gene's germline CDR1 is LNHDA and CDR2 SQIVND (reference sequence). Losses at the gene ends were 4 bases for V and 2 bases for J; bases not matched to a gene: 0. The CDR3 runs 14 residues. CDR3 nucleotides: TGTGCCAGTAGTAGACAGGGGACTAATGAAAAACTGTTTTTT. Protein product: CASSRQGTNEKLFF.

This clone was found a few times. The chain uses TRBV7-8 and TRBJ2-4; unclear D gene. The germline gives CDR1 SGHVS, CDR2 FQNEAQ. The CDR3 totals 12 residues. The V gene lost 2 bases and the J gene lost 7 bases, with 6 bases spanning the gap. The CDR3 here is CASSLSSNIQYF. Here the CDR3 DNA reads TGTGCCAGCAGCTTATCGAGTAACATTCAGTACTTC.

The V and J genes are TRBV9 and TRBJ2-2, with a tentative D call TRBD1 (5 bases). Trimming removed 0 bases from V and 3 bases from J, with 9 bases in between. The germline V gene encodes CDR1 SGDLS and CDR2 YYNGEE. CDR3 length equals 15 residues. CDR3 amino acids: CASSVGNRHTGELFF. CDR3 nucleotide sequence: TGTGCCAGCAGCGTAGGCAACAGGCACACCGGGGAGCTGTTTTTT.